This T cell receptor (beta chain) was sequenced during a study of OX40 agonist ivuxolimab in advanced cancers. Turning to the overall study: Ivuxolimab was an agonistic, fully human IgG2 monoclonal antibody directed against OX40 (CD134), a costimulatory receptor. Intravenous ivuxolimab was administered to patients every 2 weeks at six dose levels: 0.01, 0.1, 0.3, 1.5, 3 and 10 mg/kg. Among the roughly 52 dose-escalation patients, some 20 had hepatocellular carcinoma, approximately 15 melanoma, 9 renal cell carcinoma and 9 head and neck cancer. The dose-escalation cohort was 80% to 90% male with a mean age of roughly 60 years, ranging from roughly 20 to 80. Patients were allowed to have had prior anti-PD-1, anti-PD-L1 or anti-CTLA-4 therapy, and 40% to 45% of the dose-escalation patients had previously received checkpoint inhibitors. Partial responses occurred in three dose-escalation patients, of whom one had hepatocellular carcinoma and two had cutaneous melanoma. The point of sequencing TCRbeta in the periphery was to test whether ivuxolimab changed TCR sequence diversity and drove clonal T-cell expansion. The paper describes the monotherapy dose-escalation part (N = 52 patients) of the phase I trial of ivuxolimab. General conclusions and limits of the study: At doses of 0.1 to 3.0 mg/kg, clonal expansion of both CD4+ and CD8+ T cells in blood was seen between baseline and week 6. After ivuxolimab, CD8+ T cells had more expanded clones than CD4+ T cells on average. Partial responders in the 0.1-3.0 mg/kg groups had among the lowest normalized peripheral clonal expansion, especially among CD8+ T cells. Low levels of normalized T-cell clonal expansion were also seen in some nonresponding patients. Which antigens the clonally expanded peripheral T cells were specific for was not determined.

Genomic DNA was extracted from sorted cells for sequencing of the TCRbeta CDR3 region. The immunoSEQ Assay was used to sequence the TCRbeta CDR3 regions. TCRdb re-hosts the immuneACCESS table, in-frame sequences only. Its copies lack some clones; in the studies checked, an unresolved V gene accounts for under half of them, and the cause for the rest is not known. The sample contains tens of thousands of clones, more than 80% of them found a single time. The top ten clones comprise 0.4% to 0.65% of the sample. The CDR3, cysteine through phenylalanine, is 14 amino acids long. The CDR3 DNA has 42 bases and is translated from base 1. Looking up the germline V gene yields CDR1 SGHRS and CDR2 YFSETQ. Deletion took 2 bases off V and 5 bases off J, with a span of 11 bases between the germline ends. As for this clone: Its binding antigen is unknown. Per-base qualities were not stored, and no clone one base away is much larger.

Patients with a history of autoimmune disease or receiving systemic immunosuppression were excluded from the trial. In every dose cohort, peripheral blood was drawn for TCR sequencing at baseline, cycle 4 day 1, and cycle 7 day 1. Samples were obtained from an open-label, multicenter, first-in-human phase I dose-escalation trial of ivuxolimab. Adults with locally advanced or metastatic melanoma, renal cell carcinoma, hepatocellular carcinoma or head and neck squamous cell carcinoma were enrolled in the trial. Before TCR sequencing, CD4+ T cells and CD8+ T cells from peripheral blood were sorted into separate populations.

The source of this sequence is an adult with an advanced solid tumor such as melanoma, head and neck, liver or kidney cancer. The material sequenced was CD4+ or CD8+ T cells sorted from blood, taken in a trial of the OX40 agonist ivuxolimab. The V and J segments used are TRBV5-1 and TRBJ2-4, with no confidently assigned D gene. The nucleotide sequence reads as follows: TGCGCCAGCAGCTTAGGTTCCCTCCAAAACATTCAGTACTTC. This yields the protein CASSLGSLQNIQYF.